At least ten counts were recorded for the clone carrying this T cell receptor (beta chain). TCR alpha and beta CDR3 regions were amplified from RNA using iRepertoire nested multiplex PCR. From the multiplex PCR reads, TCRdb called clonotypes with MiXCR, one entry per CDR3 protein. Of about 410,000 distinct CDR3 sequences listed, approximately 42% are singletons. This sample was taken from a study of glioma-infiltrating T cells. Study-level information: Samples included WHO grade II oligodendrogliomas or astrocytomas and initial-diagnosis grade IV glioblastomas.

The CDR3 is made up of 14 amino acids. V was pared by 6 bases and J by 6 bases, with 9 bases of the junction left unmatched. Per germline, CDR1 MNHEY and CDR2 SVGEGT. The source of this sequence is a human donor with low-grade glioma or glioblastoma, undergoing nonglioma brain surgery, or in good health (not recorded which). Material: glioma tissue, nonneoplastic brain tissue, or PBMCs (not recorded which). V gene TRBV6-2 or TRBV6-3 combines with J gene TRBJ1-2; TRBD1 matches 8 bases. CDR3 region: CASRSIDRGHGYTF. The CDR3 DNA sequence: TGTGCCAGCAGATCTATCGACAGGGGACATGGCTACACCTTC.